This TCR beta chain was sequenced during a study of blood T cell repertoires in COVID-19. Overall study context: COVID-19 samples, acute and convalescent, were from the United States, Italy and Spain.

As processed by the authors: Amplified reference gene primers provided the basis for estimating nucleated cell counts. The protocol was immunoSEQ multiplex PCR, while the TCRdb copy is restricted to in-frame clones and leaves out a portion. V, J and clone size reflect that table, while D and trimming were determined from the DNA. The sample has 70,000 to 95,000 clones; about 90% are singletons. From germline, CDR1 is MNHEY and CDR2 SVGAGI. The CDR3 loop spans 14 amino acids. V dropped 6 bases and J dropped 4 bases, with 15 bases sitting between them. What was sequenced was peripheral blood. The TCR comes from a woman at least 80 years old with acute or convalescent COVID-19. The V gene is TRBV6-5, the J gene TRBJ1-1, with a possible D match to TRBD1 (6 bases). CDR3 bases: TGTGCCAGCAGCTCTTCCACAGGGCCCACTGAAGCTTTCTTT. Amino acid sequence: CASSSSTGPTEAFF.